This TCR beta chain was retrieved from a study of human T cells and chemical hapten exposure. V gave up 3 bases and J gave up 9 bases, with 24 bases separating them. CDR1 and CDR2 from the germline V gene are DFQATT and SNEGSKA (reference sequence). This CDR3 has 16 residues. Regarding the study as a whole: Alopecia in all donors means immunity may differ from healthy individuals. Large CDR3 similarity clusters arose significantly more often from expanded TCRs than from controls.

As concerns this clonotype: Its matching antigen is unknown.

Each CDR3 protein gets one entry after TCRdb re-called the RACE reads with MiXCR. The sample records 150,000 to 200,000 distinct CDR3 sequences, approximately 24% being singletons. Time point of the sample: patch test 3, about 24 weeks after DPC sensitization. Documented treatment: therapeutic diphenylcyclopropenone sensitization with weekly scalp DPC. It was from unfractionated whole blood that total RNA was extracted. The chain links TRBV20-1 to TRBJ1-5, with a tentative D call TRBD1 (5 bases). This sequence originates from a woman between 40 and 55 years old with alopecia areata. Some clones in this sample may be carry-over from other donors' samples. The specimen comprised whole blood, sampled in connection with sensitization to the hapten diphenylcyclopropenone (DPC). CDR3 sequence (DNA): TGCAGTGCTAGTGGGCAGGGTGGGGGTCCCCAGGGGCCCCAGCATTTT. This codes for CSASGQGGGPQGPQHF.